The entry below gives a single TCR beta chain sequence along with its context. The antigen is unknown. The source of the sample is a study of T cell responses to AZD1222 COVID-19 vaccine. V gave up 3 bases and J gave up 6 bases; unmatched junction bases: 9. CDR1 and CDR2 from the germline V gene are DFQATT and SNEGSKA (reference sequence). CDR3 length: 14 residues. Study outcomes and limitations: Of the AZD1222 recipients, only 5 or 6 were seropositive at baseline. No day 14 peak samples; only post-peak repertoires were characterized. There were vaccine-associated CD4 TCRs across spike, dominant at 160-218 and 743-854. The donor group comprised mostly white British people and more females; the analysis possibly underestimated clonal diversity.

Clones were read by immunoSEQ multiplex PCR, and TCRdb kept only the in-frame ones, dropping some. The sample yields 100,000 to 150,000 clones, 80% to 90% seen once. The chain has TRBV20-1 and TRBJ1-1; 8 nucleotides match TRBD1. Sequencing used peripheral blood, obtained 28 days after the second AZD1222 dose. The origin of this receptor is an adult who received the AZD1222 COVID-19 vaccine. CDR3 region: CSASIPRGQAEAFF. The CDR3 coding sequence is TGCAGTGCTAGTATCCCCAGGGGGCAGGCTGAAGCTTTCTTT.